This entry is about one T cell receptor beta chain. These data come from a study of control samples from healthy donors and cancer patients. V shed 5 bases and J shed 0 bases, with 8 bases lying between them. The CDR3 runs to 14 residues. Germline-derived CDR1 and CDR2 are SNHLY and FYNNEI. Assay used: immunoSEQ multiplex PCR; TCRdb lists only in-frame clones, some missing. The sample carries about 94,000 clones, approximately 86% recorded once. The sample taken for sequencing was blood. The sequence was obtained from a woman aged 45-65 years in good health. V usage is TRBV2 and J usage is TRBJ1-3; no clear D. The CDR3 is CASSYSRSGNTIYF. CDR3 nucleotides: TGTGCCAGCAGTTACTCTCGCTCTGGAAACACCATATATTTT.